This T cell receptor beta chain derives from a study of early T cells in non-severe SARS-CoV-2 infection. Study-wide results and limits: There was a bias toward anti-spike CD8 responses in VDJdb matching, which missed private and CD4 specificities.

This clonotype was observed many times. Its antigen is unknown. TCRdb independently ran MiXCR on the 5' RACE reads; one entry per CDR3 protein. This repertoire shows 50,000 or so distinct CDR3 sequences, roughly 12% found once; its top ten account for about 8.9%. Trimming removed 6 bases from V and 0 bases from J, with 10 bases in between. The CDR3 is made up of 14 amino acids. CDR1 is LNHDA, CDR2 SQIVND, per germline (reference sequence). The chain couples TRBV19 to TRBJ2-3; a weak D match, TRBD2 (5 bases). Material for sequencing was whole blood. The sequence came from an adult who was a healthcare worker with PCR-confirmed SARS-CoV-2 infection or an uninfected control (not recorded which). The CDR3 is CASRYRGSTDTQYF. DNA for the CDR3: TGTGCCAGTAGATATCGGGGAAGCACAGATACGCAGTATTTT.